Presented here are 2 T cell receptor beta chains from one specimen sequenced in a study of T cell responses to AZD1222 COVID-19 vaccine. Profiling relied on immunoSEQ multiplex PCR, and the TCRdb table lists in-frame clones only, not all of them. This table has under 95,000 clones, approximately 85% appearing once. The starting material was peripheral blood, obtained 28 days after the second AZD1222 dose. These receptor sequences come from an adult who received the AZD1222 COVID-19 vaccine.

This chain uses TRBV7-8 with TRBJ2-2; 9 bases line up with TRBD2. Germline V gene data show CDR1 as SGHVS and CDR2 as FQNEAQ. CDR3 size: 16 residues. J gave up 6 bases and V 2 bases, and 7 bases lay outside the gene matches. CDR3 region: CASSLIAGGLAGELFF. The CDR3, as DNA: TGTGCCAGCAGCTTAATTGCGGGGGGGCTTGCCGGGGAGCTGTTTTTT.

The CDR3 bases are TGTGCCAGCAGCCTGAGTATAGGTCCCTATGGCTACACCTTC. Its translation: CASSLSIGPYGYTF. V usage is TRBV5-4 and J usage is TRBJ1-2, with D hard to call. The CDR3 loop spans 14 amino acids. Trimming stripped 4 bases from V and 4 bases from J, with 14 bases between. Germline V gene lookup returns CDR1 SGHNT and CDR2 YYREEE (reference sequence).